This paragraph covers one T cell receptor beta chain sequence. The data stem from a study of blood T cell repertoires in COVID-19. About the research overall: Whether acute or convalescent, the COVID-19 samples came from the United States, Italy and Spain.

V lost 3 bases to trimming and J lost 2 bases, with 8 bases between them. Germline V gene sequence: CDR1 SGHRS, CDR2 YFSETQ. The CDR3 runs 14 residues. Produced via immunoSEQ multiplex PCR; TCRdb's table is partial and in-frame only. The table lists about 240,000 clones, 84% of them singletons. The specimen sequenced was peripheral blood. This clonotype was obtained from a man aged 45-65 years with acute or convalescent COVID-19. The chain carries TRBV5-1 and TRBJ1-4, with D unclear. The CDR3 bases are TGCGCCAGCAGCTCAGGTGTTACTAATGAAAAACTGTTTTTT. Translating gives CASSSGVTNEKLFF.